This T cell receptor beta chain came from a study of shared clonotypes between healthy human individuals. Study outcomes and limitations: Generation of non-shared clonotypes was less probable than generation of clonotypes shared by all four donors. It was observed that roughly 5% of naive CD4 clonotypes were shared across a few donors.

About this clone itself: Antigen: not known.

It was CD45RO-negative cells, positively selected for CCR7, that made up naive CD8 cells, with terminally differentiated effector memory CD45RA+ cells excluded. Evenly divided among several immunoSEQ plates was the genomic DNA of each subset. TCRdb's copy holds only in-frame clones and misses some; the assay was immunoSEQ multiplex PCR. The data hold millions of clones, with around 96% observed a single time. Germline assignment: CDR1 MNHNS and CDR2 SASEGT. The CDR3 is 16 residues long. The V end was cut by 4 bases, the J end by 5 bases, with 18 bases between. The source of this sequence is a man between 18 and 29 years old in good health. The chain couples TRBV6-1 to TRBJ2-1; D call uncertain. Sample: naive CD8+ T cells sorted from blood. The CDR3 nucleotides are TGTGCCAGCAGTGCCCCAGTCATGGAGTTACACAATGAGCAGTTCTTC. This encodes CASSAPVMELHNEQFF.